A single sample is the source of the 22 T cell receptor beta chains below, sequenced in a study of CD8+CD57+ T cells in acquired aplastic anemia. Individuals selected for sequencing had exhibited CD8+CD57+ cell expansion on flow cytometry. TCR beta VDJ and CDR3 were profiled, and genomic DNA was the template. TCRdb itself ran the reads through MiXCR, one entry per CDR3 protein. Of 150,000 to 160,000 distinct CDR3 sequences in the sample, about 54% were seen once. The source material was sorted CD4+, CD8+, or CD8+CD57+ T cells (not recorded which) from PBMCs. These receptors were collected from a human donor with aplastic anemia.

The chain employs TRBV10-2 and TRBJ2-7; no clear D gene. Trimming took 2 bases from V and 6 from J, leaving 5 bases between them. The germline V gene encodes CDR1 WSHSY and CDR2 SAAADI. The CDR3 totals 11 residues. CDR3 protein: CASSEVFEQYF. CDR3 nucleotide sequence: TGCGCCAGCAGTGAGGTTTTCGAGCAGTACTTC.

This clonotype has a handful of counts. The chain joins TRBV2 to TRBJ2-7; D not resolved. This CDR3 is 10 amino acids long. Trimming cost V 5 bases and J 3 bases, with 2 bases left between them. Germline V gene data show CDR1 as SNHLY and CDR2 as FYNNEI. The DNA for the CDR3 is TGTGCCAGCAGTAACTACGAGCAGTACTTC. Its protein product is CASSNYEQYF.

CDR3 sequence: CSATGQGNEQFF. CDR3 nucleotide sequence: TGCAGTGCCACGGGACAGGGAAATGAGCAGTTCTTC. V gene TRBV20-1 combines with J gene TRBJ2-1, with 9 bases aligning to TRBD1. Germline V gene lookup returns CDR1 DFQATT and CDR2 SNEGSKA (reference sequence). The CDR3 extends over 12 amino acids. The junction had 4 bases not matched to a gene; V was cut back by 6 bases and J by 7 bases.

On this clonotype itself: A much bigger clone sits one base away, suggesting this may be a read error. This chain joins TRBV7-2 and TRBJ1-4, with no clear D. The CDR3 consists of 13 residues. Germline values: CDR1 SGHTA, CDR2 FQGNSA. Here the CDR3 reads CASSPGGNERLFF. The CDR3 bases are TGTGCCAGCAGCCCGGGCGGGAATGAAAGACTGTTTTTT.

The J gene is TRBJ1-6, the V gene TRBV4-2, with D unclear. CDR1 and CDR2 (germline): LGHNA, YNFKEQ. The V end lost 1 base, the J end lost 7 bases, and 8 bases lay between the germline ends. CDR3 length: 14 residues. In DNA form, the CDR3 reads TGTGCCAGCAGCCAAGGGACGGAGAATTCACCCCTCCACTTT. This translates into CASSQGTENSPLHF.

This clonotype was seen only a few times. The chain combines TRBV20-1 with TRBJ2-3; D is uncertain. Germline CDR1 is DFQATT and CDR2 is SNEGSKA (reference sequence). The CDR3 consists of 14 residues. Trimming removed 3 bases at V and 0 bases at J, with 10 bases between. DNA of the CDR3: TGCAGTGCTAGTGGCGAGACTAGCACAGATACGCAGTATTTT. Protein sequence: CSASGETSTDTQYF.

At least ten counts were recorded for this clonotype. This chain links TRBV7-9 with TRBJ2-7; D gene unclear. This CDR3 has 16 amino acids. V shed 1 base and J shed 0 bases, with 13 bases lying between them. Per germline, CDR1 SEHNR and CDR2 FQNEAQ (reference sequence). CDR3 loop: CASSLEESSFSYEQYF. In nucleotides, the CDR3 is TGTGCCAGCAGCTTAGAAGAGAGCTCCTTCTCCTACGAGCAGTACTTC.

This clonotype was counted only a few times. J is TRBJ2-7 and V is TRBV7-2, with 10 positions matching TRBD2. Germline-derived CDR1 and CDR2 are SGHTA and FQGNSA. V lost 3 bases and J lost 4; bases outside the gene matches: 0. The CDR3 covers 13 residues. The CDR3 here is CASSLTSGYEQYF. In nucleotides, the CDR3 is TGTGCCAGCAGCTTGACTAGCGGGTACGAGCAGTACTTC.

Here the CDR3 reads CASSKTIRQGTSTDTQYF. The CDR3 region has the DNA TGTGCCAGCAGCAAAACGATAAGACAGGGGACTAGCACAGATACGCAGTATTTT. This chain links TRBV13 with TRBJ2-3; 8 positions agree with TRBD1. CDR1 PRHDT and CDR2 FYEKMQ come from the germline V gene (reference sequence). V was pared by 5 bases and J by 0 bases, with 13 bases of the junction left unmatched. This CDR3 has 18 amino acids.

V is TRBV2 and J is TRBJ2-5, with a tentative D call TRBD1 (5 bases). This CDR3 spans 13 amino acids. Germline CDR1 and CDR2: SNHLY and FYNNEI. The V end was cut by 6 bases, the J end by 5 bases, with 13 bases between. The CDR3 DNA reads as TGTGCCAGCAGCCGAACAGGTGGCGAGACCCAGTACTTC. This translates into CASSRTGGETQYF.

The chain recombines TRBV29-1 with TRBJ1-5; the match to TRBD1 covers 7 bases. V trimming: 4 bases; J trimming: 7 bases; junction bases outside the gene matches: 4. From germline, CDR1 is SQVTM and CDR2 ANQGSEA. The CDR3 has 12 residues. CDR3 loop: CSVGTGNQPQHF. The CDR3 DNA sequence: TGCAGCGTTGGGACAGGTAACCAGCCCCAGCATTTT.

The CDR3 sequence: CATRGGTYNEQFF. CDR3 sequence (DNA): TGTGCCACCAGGGGTGGCACTTACAATGAGCAGTTCTTC. This chain links TRBV24-1 with TRBJ2-1; no clear D gene. From germline, CDR1 is KGHDR and CDR2 SFDVKD. The CDR3 covers 13 residues. V was shortened by 7 bases and J by 4 bases, with 10 bases between the two germline ends.

V is TRBV10-3 and J is TRBJ1-5; maybe TRBD1 (6 bases). The V gene's germline CDR1 is ENHRY and CDR2 SYGVKD. V was cut by 9 bases and J by 7 bases, with 19 bases left in between. This CDR3 region has 14 residues. CDR3 coding DNA: TGTGCCATATCAAGGGGTGAGGGGGAACAGCCCCAGCATTTT. This encodes CAISRGEGEQPQHF.

This clonotype has at least ten counts. The V call is TRBV2, the J call TRBJ2-5; D not certain. Germline assignment: CDR1 SNHLY and CDR2 FYNNEI. This CDR3 comprises 11 residues. Trimming took 6 bases from V and 4 from J, leaving 6 bases between them. CDR3 sequence (DNA): TGTGCCAGCAGACAAGGAGAGACCCAGTACTTC. The encoded protein is CASRQGETQYF. The variable domain in full, with the rest retrieved from reference TRBV2 and TRBJ2-5, is EPEVTQTPSHQVTQMGQEVILRCVPISNHLYFYWYRQILGQKVEFLVSFYNNEISEKSEIFDDQFSVERPDGSNFTLKIRSTKLEDSAMYFCASRQGETQYFGPGTRLLVL.

This clonotype was found once. The chain has TRBV19 and TRBJ1-6; the match to TRBD1 covers 7 bases. Germline V lookup: CDR1 LNHDA, CDR2 SQIVND (reference sequence). Trimming at V came to 3 bases and at J to 7 bases, leaving 12 bases not matched to a gene. CDR3 length: 17 residues. The DNA of the CDR3 is TGTGCCAGTAGTATGAGAATCGACAGGGTCGGAAATTCACCCCTCCACTTT. It yields the protein CASSMRIDRVGNSPLHF.

Details on this clonotype: It may be a read error: a sequence one base away is much more abundant. The rearrangement joins TRBV5-6 to TRBJ1-5; 7 positions match TRBD1. Unmatched junction bases numbered 5, after V lost 0 bases and J lost 5 bases. Per the germline V gene, CDR1 is SGHDT and CDR2 is YYEEEE. The CDR3 covers 15 residues. The CDR3 coding sequence is TGTGCCAGCAGCTTGGCCGGGACAGCAGATCAGCCCCAGCATTTT. Its protein is CASSLAGTADQPQHF.

This chain links TRBV6-4 with TRBJ2-7, with 10 bases identical to TRBD2. The CDR3 totals 13 residues. The germline gives CDR1 MRHNA, CDR2 SNTAGT. V lost 3 bases to trimming and J lost 7 bases; unmatched junction nucleotides: 3. CDR3 residues: CASSEAGGPEQYF. In nucleotides, the CDR3 is TGTGCCAGCAGTGAAGCGGGGGGGCCAGAGCAGTACTTC.

The chain uses TRBV20-1 and TRBJ1-1, with TRBD1 matching over 7 bases. Trimming removed 5 bases from V and 11 bases from J; junction bases left unmatched: 5. The CDR3 spans 10 residues. Germline values: CDR1 DFQATT, CDR2 SNEGSKA (reference sequence). The CDR3 reads CSADRETAFF. The CDR3 coding sequence is TGCAGTGCTGACAGGGAGACGGCTTTCTTT.

This chain links TRBV7-9 with TRBJ2-6; TRBD1 is a possible D gene (6 bases). Trimming took 11 bases from V and 1 from J, leaving 9 bases between them. The germline CDR1 and CDR2 sequences are SEHNR and FQNEAQ (reference sequence). CDR3 length equals 13 residues. This chain's CDR3 is CASQGSGANVLTF. CDR3 in DNA: TGTGCCTCACAGGGATCTGGGGCCAACGTCCTGACTTTC. The whole variable domain, filled in from reference TRBV7-9 and TRBJ2-6, reads DTGVSQNPRHKITKRGQNVTFRCDPISEHNRLYWYRQTLGQGPEFLTYFQNEAQLEKSRLLSDRFSAERPKGSFSTLEIQRTEQGDSAMYLCASQGSGANVLTFGAGSRLTVL.

This sequence joins TRBV20-1 and TRBJ2-2; D is ambiguous. Germline-derived CDR1 and CDR2 are DFQATT and SNEGSKA (reference sequence). This CDR3 has 12 amino acids. Trimming removed 7 bases at V and 1 base at J, with 7 bases between. CDR3 DNA sequence: TGCAGTGTAACGGGGAACACCGGGGAGCTGTTTTTT. This sequence encodes CSVTGNTGELFF.

This clonotype was counted a few times. The chain employs TRBV24-1 and TRBJ2-7, with 7 bases aligning to TRBD1. The CDR3 consists of 15 residues. J lost 0 bases, V lost 6 bases, and 7 bases had no gene match. Germline V gives CDR1 KGHDR, CDR2 SFDVKD. Here the CDR3 reads CATSSGTASSYEQYF. CDR3 coding DNA: TGTGCCACCAGTTCCGGGACAGCAAGCTCCTACGAGCAGTACTTC.

The chain carries TRBV5-1 and TRBJ2-2, with TRBD2 matching 9 bases. After removal of 4 bases from V and 1 base from J, the junction contained 5 bases not matched to a gene. The CDR3 consists of 16 residues. CDR1 and CDR2 from the germline V gene are SGHRS and YFSETQ. The CDR3 spells CASSATTSGNTGELFF. The CDR3 DNA follows: TGCGCCAGCAGCGCGACGACTAGCGGGAACACCGGGGAGCTGTTTTTT.